Listed here are 3 T cell receptor beta chains from one sample, sequenced in a study of cytomegalovirus exposure and HLA in healthy donors. The PCR used 60 Vbeta and 13 Jbeta primers. Assay: immunoSEQ multiplex PCR; the TCRdb copy retains only in-frame clones and omits some. The sample shows about 200,000 clones, under 85% of them seen only once. The sequenced sample consisted of PBMCs. These TCRs come from a man in his fifties in good health and CMV-seronegative.

The chain employs TRBV7-9 and TRBJ1-4; 7 positions match TRBD1. Germline V gives CDR1 SEHNR, CDR2 FQNEAQ (reference sequence). The CDR3 is 16 residues long. J was trimmed by 8 bases and V by 8 bases; bases with no gene match: 17. The CDR3 DNA sequence: TGTGCCAGCTCTCCGACCTCCCTCGGGACAGTCGAAAAACTGTTTTTT. This gives the protein CASSPTSLGTVEKLFF.

The V call is TRBV7-9, the J call TRBJ2-1, with D maybe TRBD1 (5 bases). V dropped 1 base and J dropped 3 bases, with 7 bases sitting between them. From germline, CDR1 is SEHNR and CDR2 FQNEAQ (reference sequence). This CDR3 comprises 14 residues. CDR3 coding DNA: TGTGCCAGCAGCTTAGGGACAATCTACAATGAGCAGTTCTTC. This gives the protein CASSLGTIYNEQFF.

V usage is TRBV19 and J usage is TRBJ2-1; D is perhaps TRBD2 (6 bases). In germline, CDR1 is LNHDA, CDR2 SQIVND (reference sequence). V lost 5 bases and J lost 3, with 11 bases in between. The CDR3 length is 14 residues. The CDR3 DNA is TGTGCCAGTAGTTATCCCGGGAGCTACAATGAGCAGTTCTTC. Its translation: CASSYPGSYNEQFF. Full variable domain (rest looked up from reference TRBV19 and TRBJ2-1): DGGITQSPKYLFRKEGQNVTLSCEQNLNHDAMYWYRQDPGQGLRLIYYSQIVNDFQKGDIAEGYSVSREKKESFPLTVTSAQKNPTAFYLCASSYPGSYNEQFFGPGTRLTVL.